This entry lists 8 T cell receptor beta chains sequenced from one sample in a study of early T cells in non-severe SARS-CoV-2 infection. TCRdb re-called the 5' RACE reads through MiXCR, storing one row per CDR3 protein. The sample shows around 67,000 distinct CDR3 sequences, about 11% of them seen only once. The source material was whole blood. These receptors were collected from an adult who was a healthcare worker with PCR-confirmed SARS-CoV-2 infection or an uninfected control (not recorded which).

The chain has TRBV19 and TRBJ1-4, with D tentatively TRBD1 (5 bases). CDR1 is LNHDA and CDR2 is SQIVND in the germline V gene (reference sequence). Trimming stripped 9 bases from V and 0 bases from J, with 23 bases between. This CDR3 is 18 amino acids long. The CDR3 DNA is TGTGCCAGCCTTGGGAGGGGACGGGATTTTGCAACTAATGAAAAACTGTTTTTT. Its translation: CASLGRGRDFATNEKLFF. The full variable domain, with the rest looked up from reference TRBV19 and TRBJ1-4, is DGGITQSPKYLFRKEGQNVTLSCEQNLNHDAMYWYRQDPGQGLRLIYYSQIVNDFQKGDIAEGYSVSREKKESFPLTVTSAQKNPTAFYLCASLGRGRDFATNEKLFFGSGTQLSVL.

This clonotype was seen repeatedly, ten times or more. V is TRBV12-3 or TRBV12-4 and J is TRBJ1-2; possibly TRBD1 for D (5 bases). This CDR3 region has 13 residues. Trimming shortened V by 7 bases and J by 6 bases, and 15 bases separated the two germline ends. Written as DNA, the CDR3 is TGTGCCAGCAAGGGACGTCCCTCTAATGGCTACACCTTC. Its translation is CASKGRPSNGYTF.

For this clonotype: With a much larger clone just one base away, this may be a read error. The chain employs TRBV3-1 and TRBJ1-4; the D is unclear. The length of the CDR3 is 11 residues. CDR1 is LGHDT, CDR2 YNNKEL, per germline (reference sequence). CDR3 nucleotides: TGTGCCAGCAGCCGTAATGAAAAACTGTCTTTT. Translating it yields CASSRNEKLSF. The full variable domain, its missing parts supplied by reference TRBV3-1 and TRBJ1-4, is DTAVSQTPKYLVTQMGNDKSIKCEQNLGHDTMYWYKQDSKKFLKIMFSYNNKELIINETVPNRFSPKSPDKAHLNLHINSLELGDSAVYFCASSRNEKLSFGSGTQLSVL.

This chain connects TRBV18 to TRBJ1-1, with D possibly being TRBD1 (5 bases). The V end was cut by 6 bases, the J end by 3 bases, with 20 bases between. CDR1 and CDR2 (germline): KGHSH, LQKENI. The CDR3 runs to 16 residues. The CDR3 region is CASSAFLGGTDTEAFF. CDR3 nucleotide sequence: TGTGCCAGCTCCGCCTTTCTCGGAGGGACGGACACTGAAGCTTTCTTT.

Ten or more counts support this clonotype. The J gene is TRBJ2-7, the V gene TRBV18, with D perhaps TRBD2 (7 bases). Trimming left V 2 bases short and J 5 bases short, with 13 bases between. CDR3 length equals 14 residues. CDR1 is KGHSH and CDR2 is LQKENI in the germline V gene. In nucleotides, the CDR3 is TGTGCCAGCTCACCATCTACAGGGAGGGACGAGCAGTACTTC. As protein: CASSPSTGRDEQYF. The variable domain in full, completed from reference TRBV18 and TRBJ2-7, reads NAGVMQNPRHLVRRRGQEARLRCSPMKGHSHVYWYRQLPEEGLKFMVYLQKENIIDESGMPKERFSAEFPKEGPSILRIQQVVRGDSAAYFCASSPSTGRDEQYFGPGTRLTVT.

The table lists this clonotype with many counts. V is TRBV6-2 or TRBV6-3 and J is TRBJ2-1; D not resolved. The germline CDR1 and CDR2 sequences are MNHEY and SVGEGT. There are 13 residues in the CDR3. The ends were cut back, 2 bases at V and 10 bases at J, with 12 bases in the middle. CDR3 region: CASSYRTIGEQFF. CDR3 nucleotides: TGTGCCAGCAGTTACCGGACCATTGGGGAGCAGTTCTTC.

This clonotype was counted a single time. The DNA for the CDR3 is TGCAGTGCTATAGAGGGGACTAAAAGGAATGAGCAGTTCTTC. Protein: CSAIEGTKRNEQFF. The chain uses TRBV20-1 and TRBJ2-1; TRBD2 matches at 7 bases. Germline assignment: CDR1 DFQATT and CDR2 SNEGSKA (reference sequence). The CDR3 is made up of 14 amino acids. Trimming cost V 4 bases and J 7 bases; bases outside gene matches: 10.

The rearrangement uses TRBV2 and TRBJ2-1; 10 bases map to TRBD1. This CDR3 spans 14 amino acids. CDR1 is SNHLY, CDR2 FYNNEI, per germline. V shed 7 bases and J 4 bases; nucleotides not matched to a gene: 4. CDR3 nucleotide sequence: TGTGCCAGCAACCTGGACAGGGGGTACAATGAGCAGTTCTTC. This sequence encodes CASNLDRGYNEQFF. Full variable domain (rest looked up from reference TRBV2 and TRBJ2-1): EPEVTQTPSHQVTQMGQEVILRCVPISNHLYFYWYRQILGQKVEFLVSFYNNEISEKSEIFDDQFSVERPDGSNFTLKIRSTKLEDSAMYFCASNLDRGYNEQFFGPGTRLTVL.